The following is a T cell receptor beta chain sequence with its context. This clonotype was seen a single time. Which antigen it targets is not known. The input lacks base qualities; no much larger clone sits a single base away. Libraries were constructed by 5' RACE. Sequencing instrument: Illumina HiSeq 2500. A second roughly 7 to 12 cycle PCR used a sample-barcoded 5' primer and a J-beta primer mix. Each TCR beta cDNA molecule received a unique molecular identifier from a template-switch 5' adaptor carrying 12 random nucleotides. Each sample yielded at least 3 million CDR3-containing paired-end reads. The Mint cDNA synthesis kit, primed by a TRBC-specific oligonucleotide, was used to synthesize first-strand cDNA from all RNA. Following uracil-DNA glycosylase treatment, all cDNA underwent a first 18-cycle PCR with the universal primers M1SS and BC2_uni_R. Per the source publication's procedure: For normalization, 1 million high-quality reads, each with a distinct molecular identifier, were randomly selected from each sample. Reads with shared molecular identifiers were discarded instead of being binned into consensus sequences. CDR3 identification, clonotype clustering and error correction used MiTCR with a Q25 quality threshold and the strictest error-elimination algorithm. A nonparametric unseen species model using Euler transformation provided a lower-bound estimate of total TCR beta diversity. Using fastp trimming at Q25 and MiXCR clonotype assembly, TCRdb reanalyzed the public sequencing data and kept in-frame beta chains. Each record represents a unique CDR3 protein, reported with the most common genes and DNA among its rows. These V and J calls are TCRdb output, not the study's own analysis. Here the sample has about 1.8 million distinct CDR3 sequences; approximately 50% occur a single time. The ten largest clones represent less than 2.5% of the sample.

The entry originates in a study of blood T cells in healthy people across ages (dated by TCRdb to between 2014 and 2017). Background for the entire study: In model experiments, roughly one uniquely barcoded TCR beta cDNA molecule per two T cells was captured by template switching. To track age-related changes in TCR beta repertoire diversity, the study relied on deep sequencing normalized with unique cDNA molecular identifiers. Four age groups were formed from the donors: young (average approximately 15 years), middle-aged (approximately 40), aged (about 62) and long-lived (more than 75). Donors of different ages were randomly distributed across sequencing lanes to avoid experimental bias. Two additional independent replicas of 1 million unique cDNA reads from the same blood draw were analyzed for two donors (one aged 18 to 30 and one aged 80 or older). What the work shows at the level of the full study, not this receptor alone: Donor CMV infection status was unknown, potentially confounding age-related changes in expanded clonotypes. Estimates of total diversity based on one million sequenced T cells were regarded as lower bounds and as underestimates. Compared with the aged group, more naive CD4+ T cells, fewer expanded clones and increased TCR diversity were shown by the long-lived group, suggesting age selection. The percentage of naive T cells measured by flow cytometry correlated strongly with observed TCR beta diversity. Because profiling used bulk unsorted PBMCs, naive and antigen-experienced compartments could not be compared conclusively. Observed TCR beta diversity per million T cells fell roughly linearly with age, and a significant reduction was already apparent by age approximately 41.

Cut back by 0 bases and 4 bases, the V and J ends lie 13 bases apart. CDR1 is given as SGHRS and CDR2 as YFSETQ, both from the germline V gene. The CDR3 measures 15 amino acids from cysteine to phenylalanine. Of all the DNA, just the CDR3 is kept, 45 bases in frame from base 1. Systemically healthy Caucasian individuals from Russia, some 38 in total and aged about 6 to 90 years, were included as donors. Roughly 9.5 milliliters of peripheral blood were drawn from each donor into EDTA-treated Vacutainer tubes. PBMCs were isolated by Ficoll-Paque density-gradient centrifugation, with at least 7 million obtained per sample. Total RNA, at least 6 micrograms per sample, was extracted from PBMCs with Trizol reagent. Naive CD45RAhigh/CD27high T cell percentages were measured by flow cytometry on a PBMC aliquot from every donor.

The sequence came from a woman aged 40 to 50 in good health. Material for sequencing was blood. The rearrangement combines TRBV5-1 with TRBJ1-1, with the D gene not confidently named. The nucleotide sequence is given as TGCGCCAGCAGCTTGGTTGCGGTAGGGTCCACTGAAGCTTTCTTT. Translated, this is CASSLVAVGSTEAFF.